The source of this TCR beta chain is a study of cytomegalovirus exposure and HLA in healthy donors. This clone was seen once. Use of 60 Vbeta and 13 Jbeta primers characterized the PCR. The assay was immunoSEQ multiplex PCR, and TCRdb's table has in-frame clones only and misses some. This sample carries over 150,000 clones, over 75% of them seen once, and the ten largest clones take about 1.9%. The sequenced sample consisted of PBMCs. This sequence originates from a woman aged 18-29 years in good health and CMV-seronegative.

CDR3 loop: CASSLGVQGLYGYTF. The CDR3 nucleotides read TGTGCCAGCAGCTTGGGTGTCCAGGGCCTCTATGGCTACACCTTC. The chain recombines TRBV5-6 with TRBJ1-2, with D maybe TRBD1 (5 bases). V was shortened by 0 bases and J by 4 bases, with 13 bases between the two germline ends. This CDR3 has 15 residues. CDR1 and CDR2 (germline): SGHDT, YYEEEE.